This note documents a single T cell receptor beta chain sequence. The antigen remains undetermined. The hyperthyroidism was newly diagnosed and had lasted under 2 months; the patients were aged 18 to 65. The sample comes from a study of T cells in Graves' hyperthyroidism and ophthalmopathy. Whole-study findings and limits: Model output signaled ophthalmopathy a median roughly 6 months ahead of onset. Within blood appeared most thyroid clonotypes that had expanded above 0.001.

RNA transcripts yielded amplified TCR beta CDR3 regions. Using the HTBI primer set, a first-round RT-PCR was run on the TCR CDR3. TCRdb itself ran the multiplex PCR reads through MiXCR, one entry per CDR3 protein. The sample lists 300,000 to 350,000 distinct CDR3 sequences, 15% to 20% occurring once. Germline CDR1 reads SGHDT; CDR2 reads YYEEEE. CDR3 size: 13 residues. The ends were cut back, 3 bases at V and 6 bases at J, with 12 bases in the middle. J is TRBJ1-2 and V is TRBV5-6, with D perhaps matching TRBD1 (5 bases). The clonotype comes from a woman between 45 and 60 years old with Graves' hyperthyroidism. The sequencing input was blood. CDR3 sequence reads: CASSSQGLNGYTF. CDR3 in DNA: TGTGCCAGCAGCTCTCAGGGATTAAATGGCTACACCTTC. Supplemented by reference TRBV5-6 and TRBJ1-2, the full variable domain reads DAGVTQSPTHLIKTRGQQVTLRCSPKSGHDTVSWYQQALGQGPQFIFQYYEEEERQRGNFPDRFSGHQFPNYSSELNVNALLLGDSALYLCASSSQGLNGYTFGSGTRLTVV.